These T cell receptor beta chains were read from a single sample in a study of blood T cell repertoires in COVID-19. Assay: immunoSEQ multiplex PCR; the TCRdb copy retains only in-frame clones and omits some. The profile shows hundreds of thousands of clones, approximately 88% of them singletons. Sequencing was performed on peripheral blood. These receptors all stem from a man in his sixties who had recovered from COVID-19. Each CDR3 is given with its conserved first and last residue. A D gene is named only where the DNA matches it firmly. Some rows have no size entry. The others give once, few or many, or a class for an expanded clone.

CASRDWEGEAYNEQFF | TGTGCCAGCAGAGATTGGGAGGGCGAAGCCTACAATGAGCAGTTCTTC | TRBV7-4 | NA | TRBJ2-1 | TRBD2
CASSPFRGRDIHEQYF | TGTGCCAGCAGTCCATTTAGGGGAAGGGATATCCACGAGCAGTACTTC | TRBV28 | NA | TRBJ2-7 | NA
CASSIRAGTEAFF | TGTGCCAGTAGTATCCGAGCCGGGACTGAAGCTTTCTTT | TRBV19 | NA | TRBJ1-1 | NA
CASSLSQGSPLHF | TGTGCCAGCAGCCTATCCCAGGGTTCACCCCTCCACTTT | TRBV12-3/TRBV12-4 | NA | TRBJ1-6 | NA
CASNPTGREVDGYTF | TGTGCCAGCAACCCGACGGGGAGGGAGGTCGATGGCTACACCTTC | TRBV2 | once | TRBJ1-2 | NA
CASSIQGVYGYTF | TGTGCCAGTAGTATTCAGGGCGTCTATGGCTACACCTTC | TRBV19 | NA | TRBJ1-2 | NA
CASSLTTSGGGTDTQYF | TGCGCCAGCAGCTTAACGACTAGCGGGGGGGGCACAGATACGCAGTATTTT | TRBV5-1 | NA | TRBJ2-3 | TRBD2
CAWRRRGGGETQYF | TGTGCCTGGAGGAGGCGGGGTGGAGGCGAGACCCAGTACTTC | TRBV30 | NA | TRBJ2-5 | NA
CASSPRGDPETQYF | TGTGCCAGCAGCCCCCGGGGGGACCCAGAGACCCAGTACTTC | TRBV9 | NA | TRBJ2-5 | TRBD2
CASSRGYTPPSGELFF | TGCGCCAGCAGCCGAGGGTACACTCCCCCATCCGGGGAGCTGTTTTTT | TRBV5-1 | NA | TRBJ2-2 | NA
CAWSVTGVGYTF | TGTGCCTGGAGTGTAACAGGGGTGGGCTACACCTTC | TRBV30 | NA | TRBJ1-2 | TRBD1
CTSSQDDRQEATYEQYF | TGCACCAGCAGCCAAGATGATCGGCAGGAGGCAACCTACGAGCAGTACTTC | TRBV1 | NA | TRBJ2-7 | NA
CASSPGSGGETQYF | TGTGCCAGCAGCCCCGGGTCCGGGGGAGAGACCCAGTACTTC | TRBV9 | once | TRBJ2-5 | NA
CASTLKSYEQYF | TGTGCCAGCACCCTAAAAAGTTACGAGCAGTACTTC | TRBV6-5 | NA | TRBJ2-7 | NA
CASSMDRAGGELFF | TGTGCCAGTAGTATGGACAGGGCGGGCGGGGAGCTGTTTTTT | TRBV19 | once | TRBJ2-2 | TRBD1
CSVERLAVLEQFF | TGCAGCGTTGAGAGACTAGCGGTTCTTGAGCAGTTCTTC | TRBV29-1 | NA | TRBJ2-1 | TRBD2
CAWSVKGAVYGYTF | TGTGCCTGGAGTGTAAAGGGGGCGGTGTATGGCTACACCTTC | TRBV30 | NA | TRBJ1-2 | TRBD1
CASSGTGLYNEQFF | TGTGCCAGCAGCGGGACAGGGTTGTACAATGAGCAGTTCTTC | TRBV6-5 | many | TRBJ2-1 | TRBD1
CASSTPGLAGGIYEQYF | TGTGCCAGCAGTACCCCAGGACTAGCGGGAGGTATCTACGAGCAGTACTTC | TRBV28 | NA | TRBJ2-7 | TRBD2
CASSRDSWLETQYF | TGTGCCAGCAGCCGAGACAGTTGGTTAGAGACCCAGTACTTC | TRBV7-8 | NA | TRBJ2-5 | NA
CASPRGRRRVAGELFF | TGTGCCAGCCCAAGGGGCAGACGTCGTGTGGCCGGGGAGCTGTTTTTT | TRBV21-1 | NA | TRBJ2-2 | NA
CASSPGTGEADTQYF | TGTGCCAGCTCACCAGGGACAGGGGAGGCAGATACGCAGTATTTT | TRBV18 | NA | TRBJ2-3 | TRBD1
CASGPGQGRYEQYF | TGTGCTAGTGGTCCGGGACAGGGGAGGTACGAGCAGTACTTC | TRBV12-5 | NA | TRBJ2-7 | TRBD1